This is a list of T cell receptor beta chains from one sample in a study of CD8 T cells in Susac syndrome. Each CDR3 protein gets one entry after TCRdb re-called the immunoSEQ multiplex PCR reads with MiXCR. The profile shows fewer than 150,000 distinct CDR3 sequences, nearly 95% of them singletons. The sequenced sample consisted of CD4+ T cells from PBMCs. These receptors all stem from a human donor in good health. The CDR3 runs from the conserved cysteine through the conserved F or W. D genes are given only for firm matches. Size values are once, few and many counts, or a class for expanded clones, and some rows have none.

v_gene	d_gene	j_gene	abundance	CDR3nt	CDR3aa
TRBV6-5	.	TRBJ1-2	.	TGTGCCAGCAGTTACACTCGGCAGACGAACTATGGCTACACCTTC	CASSYTRQTNYGYTF
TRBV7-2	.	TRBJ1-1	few	TGTGCCAGCAGTTCCCAGGGAAACACTGAAGCTTTCTTT	CASSSQGNTEAFF
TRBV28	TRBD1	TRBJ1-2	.	TGTGCCAGCAGGGAAACAGGGGGCGCCGACGGCTACACCTTC	CASRETGGADGYTF
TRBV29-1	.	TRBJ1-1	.	TGCAGCGCACCGACGGAAATGAACACTGAAGCTTTCTTT	CSAPTEMNTEAFF
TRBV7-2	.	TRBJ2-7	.	TGTGCCAGCAGCTTAAGCTTAGCCCCCTACGAGCAGTACTTC	CASSLSLAPYEQYF
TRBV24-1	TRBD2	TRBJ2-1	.	TGTGCCACCAGTGGCCGAGGACTAGCGGGGTACAATGAGCAGTTCTTC	CATSGRGLAGYNEQFF
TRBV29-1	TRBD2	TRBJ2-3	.	TGCAGCGTTTACCGTAGCGGGAAAACAGATACGCAGTATTTT	CSVYRSGKTDTQYF
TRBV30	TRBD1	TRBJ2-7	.	TGTGCCTGGAACGGACAGGGAGCCCACGAGCAGTACTTC	CAWNGQGAHEQYF
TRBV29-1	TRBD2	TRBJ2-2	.	TGCAGCGTTGCGGGTTCGGGGACTAGCGGTACCGGGGAGCTGTTTTTT	CSVAGSGTSGTGELFF
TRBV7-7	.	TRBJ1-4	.	TGTGCCGTCCGACAGGATAGAGAAAAACTGTTTTTT	CAVRQDREKLFF
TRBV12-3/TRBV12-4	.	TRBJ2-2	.	TGTGCCAGCAGACATCGGAACACCGGGGAGCTGTTTTTT	CASRHRNTGELFF
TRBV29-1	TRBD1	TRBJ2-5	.	TGCAGCGTGGAGGACAGGGCCAGGTACCAAGAGACCCAGTACTTC	CSVEDRARYQETQYF
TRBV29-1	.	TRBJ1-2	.	TGCAGCGTTGCCCCTGGGAGTGCCTATGGCTACACCTTC	CSVAPGSAYGYTF
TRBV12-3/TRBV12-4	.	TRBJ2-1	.	TGTGCCAGCAGTTTACTGGGTAAAGATGAGCAGTTCTTC	CASSLLGKDEQFF
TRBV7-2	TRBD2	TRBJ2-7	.	TGTGCCAGCAGCCCTAGGGGGTCTAGCGGGGGCTACGAGCAGTACTTC	CASSPRGSSGGYEQYF
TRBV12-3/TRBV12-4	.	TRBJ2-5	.	TGTGCCAGCCATCCCCACGGTGGGGGCCAAGAGACCCAGTACTTC	CASHPHGGGQETQYF
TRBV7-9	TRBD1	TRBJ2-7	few	TGTGCCAGCAGCTTCTCCACAGGGGACGAGCAGTACTTC	CASSFSTGDEQYF
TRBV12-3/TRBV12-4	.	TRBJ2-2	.	TGTGCCAGCAGGGTACAACGGTCCGGGGAGCTGTTTTTT	CASRVQRSGELFF
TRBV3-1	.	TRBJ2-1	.	TGTGCCAGCAGCCAAAGGGCGGGTCGCTCCTACAATGAGCAGTTCTTC	CASSQRAGRSYNEQFF
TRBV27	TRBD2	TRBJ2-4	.	TGTGCCAGCAGCTATAGCGGGAGCGGGAACATTCAGTACTTC	CASSYSGSGNIQYF
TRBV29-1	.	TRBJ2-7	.	TGCAGCGTCCGGGACGACTCCTACGAGCAGTACTTC	CSVRDDSYEQYF
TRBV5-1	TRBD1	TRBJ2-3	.	TGCGCCAGCAGCCCCCGACAGGGCCTACGCACAGATACGCAGTATTTT	CASSPRQGLRTDTQYF
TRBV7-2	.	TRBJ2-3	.	TGTGCCAGCAGCTACACTTATGGGACGGCAGATACGCAGTATTTT	CASSYTYGTADTQYF
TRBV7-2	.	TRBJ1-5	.	TGTGCCAGCAGTCACCCGGGGAGCAATCAGCCCCAGCATTTT	CASSHPGSNQPQHF
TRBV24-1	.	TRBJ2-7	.	TGTGCCACCAGTGCAATAGCCGGCGAGCAGTACTTC	CATSAIAGEQYF
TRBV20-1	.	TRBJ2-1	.	TGCAGTGCCCGGCAGGGAAGCTCCTACAATGAGCAGTTCTTC	CSARQGSSYNEQFF
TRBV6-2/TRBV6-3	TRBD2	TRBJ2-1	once	TGTGCCAGCAGTTATGCGGGGGTGAAACAAGGGACTAGCCAGTACAATGAGCAGTTCTTC	CASSYAGVKQGTSQYNEQFF
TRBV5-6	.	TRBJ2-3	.	TGTGCCAGCAGCTTGGCTAGAGACTTCTACACAGATACGCAGTATTTT	CASSLARDFYTDTQYF
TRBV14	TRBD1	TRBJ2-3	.	TGTGCCAGCAGCCCGTGGACAGGGGAGGGGGATACGCAGTATTTT	CASSPWTGEGDTQYF
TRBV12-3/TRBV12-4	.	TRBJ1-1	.	TGTGCCAGCAGTTCCGCAGGGTACGGTGAAGCTTTCTTT	CASSSAGYGEAFF
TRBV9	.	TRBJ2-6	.	TGTGCCAGCAGCGCAGCGACCCTAACCAACGTCCTGACTTTC	CASSAATLTNVLTF
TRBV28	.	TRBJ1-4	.	TGTGCCAGCAGTTTTTTGGGGGAAAAACTGTTTTTT	CASSFLGEKLFF
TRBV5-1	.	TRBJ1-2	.	TGCGCCAGCAGCCCCTTACAGGGTAGGAATGGCTACACCTTC	CASSPLQGRNGYTF
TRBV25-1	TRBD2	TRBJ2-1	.	TGTGCCAGCAGTGATCGTAGCGGGAGGGGGAATGAGCAGTTCTTC	CASSDRSGRGNEQFF
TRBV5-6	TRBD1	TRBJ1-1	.	TGTGCCAGCAGCAGCAAACAGGGGGCCGGTATGACTGAAGCTTTCTTT	CASSSKQGAGMTEAFF
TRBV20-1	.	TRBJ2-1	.	TGCAGTGCTAGAGATACTAGGGGTATTACGGGTGAGCAGTTCTTC	CSARDTRGITGEQFF
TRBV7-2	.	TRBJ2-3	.	TGTGCCAGCAGCTTAGAGGGCGGGGCAGATACGCAGTATTTT	CASSLEGGADTQYF
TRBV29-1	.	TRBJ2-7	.	TGCAGCGTTGAAGGGGCACAGGGTTCAGGCTCCTACGAGCAGTACTTC	CSVEGAQGSGSYEQYF
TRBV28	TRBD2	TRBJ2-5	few	TGTGCCACGGGACTAGCGGGAGGAGAGACCCAGTACTTC	CATGLAGGETQYF
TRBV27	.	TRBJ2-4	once	TGTGCCAGCAGTTGGGATATCAAAAACATTCAGTACTTC	CASSWDIKNIQYF